This TCR beta chain comes out of a study of cytomegalovirus exposure and HLA in healthy donors. Study results and limitations: Published work reported that the classifier diagnosed cytomegalovirus status with high specificity and sensitivity.

The CDR3 extends over 15 amino acids. V was shortened by 5 bases and J by 4 bases, with 14 bases between the two germline ends. CDR1 is MGHDK and CDR2 is SYGVNS in the germline V gene. Worth noting for this clone: The antigen remains unidentified.

The method was immunoSEQ multiplex PCR; TCRdb's version includes in-frame clones alone and lacks a portion of them. The sample lists some 180,000 clones, around nine tenths occurring once. Specimen: PBMCs. The chain links TRBV25-1 to TRBJ2-2; no clear D gene. The TCR sequence derives from a man aged 25-45 years in good health and CMV-seropositive. The CDR3 nucleotides are TGTGCCAGCAGTATAGGAGCCCCGAGCACCGGGGAGCTGTTTTTT. This codes for CASSIGAPSTGELFF. The whole variable domain, remainder taken from reference TRBV25-1 and TRBJ2-2, is EADIYQTPRYLVIGTGKKITLECSQTMGHDKMYWYQQDPGMELHLIHYSYGVNSTEKGDLSSESTVSRIRTEHFPLTLESARPSHTSQYLCASSIGAPSTGELFFGEGSRLTVL.